The source of this TCR beta chain is a study of Ad26.COV2.S vaccination and SARS-CoV-2 variants. Specified treatment: around 19 received Ad26.COV2.S at low or high dose, single or two shots; about 5 received placebo; per-sample allocation not given. Day 63 after the first vaccine or placebo injection was the time point for sampling. This adult donor, from Boston, was 18-55 years old. Profiled with immunoSEQ multiplex PCR; TCRdb holds only in-frame clones, not every one. Of about 450,000 clones listed, roughly nine tenths are singletons. Overall study results and limits: Spike-specific CD8+ and CD4+ T cell responses reportedly showed substantial breadth after vaccination.

V was trimmed by 2 bases and J by 8 bases, leaving 13 bases between them. Germline loops: CDR1 SGHRS, CDR2 YFSETQ. The CDR3 has 14 residues. Regarding this clone: Its matching antigen is unknown.

This sequence originates from a person between 18 and 65 years old who received the Ad26.COV2.S COVID-19 vaccine or a placebo. The input for sequencing was peripheral blood, taken in a trial of Ad26.COV2.S vaccine versus placebo. The chain joins TRBV5-1 to TRBJ1-4, with a possible D match to TRBD1 (5 bases). The CDR3, as DNA: TGCGCCAGCAGCTTTGGGGGGAGGGACGAAAAACTGTTTTTT. Encoded protein: CASSFGGRDEKLFF.